Below, 22 T cell receptor beta chains from the same sample are listed, as sequenced in a study of graft-versus-host responses after intestinal transplantation. What these receptors recognize is not known. Profiling relied on immunoSEQ multiplex PCR, and the TCRdb table lists in-frame clones only, not all of them. The sample has 70,000 to 75,000 clones, around 92% seen once. The sample was unstimulated CD8+ T cells sorted from spleen or lymph node cells, taken before intestinal transplant. The receptors were gathered from a human donor who received an intestinal transplant.

The chain employs TRBV6-6 and TRBJ2-3, with D unclear. The CDR3 consists of 16 residues. Deletions cut 4 bases from V and 4 bases from J, with 18 bases between. The V gene's germline CDR1 is MNHNY and CDR2 SVGAGI (reference sequence). In DNA form, the CDR3 reads TGTGCCAGCAGTTCCCTGGAAGGAGAAACGCCAGATACGCAGTATTTT. Translating gives CASSSLEGETPDTQYF.

The rearrangement uses TRBV5-6 and TRBJ2-5, with 7 bases fitting TRBD1. CDR3 length equals 16 residues. Germline lookup yields CDR1 SGHDT and CDR2 YYEEEE. V lost 4 bases, J lost 6 bases, and 15 bases stayed unmatched. The CDR3 loop reads CASSPTSTDRAKTQYF. The CDR3 DNA is TGTGCCAGCAGCCCGACCAGTACAGACAGGGCCAAGACCCAGTACTTC. Supplemented by reference TRBV5-6 and TRBJ2-5, the full variable domain reads DAGVTQSPTHLIKTRGQQVTLRCSPKSGHDTVSWYQQALGQGPQFIFQYYEEEERQRGNFPDRFSGHQFPNYSSELNVNALLLGDSALYLCASSPTSTDRAKTQYFGPGTRLLVL.

This chain connects TRBV27 to TRBJ2-1, with 7 bases aligning to TRBD1. CDR3 length: 14 amino acids. The V and J ends lost 8 bases and 3 bases, in that order; junction bases with no gene match: 7. The V gene's germline CDR1 is MNHEY and CDR2 SMNVEV (reference sequence). The CDR3 region has the DNA TGTGCCAGCTCCTACCGGGACAGCTACAATGAGCAGTTCTTC. Translating it yields CASSYRDSYNEQFF.

This clone has just a few counts. V is TRBV28 and J is TRBJ1-1; D gene ambiguous. V lost 5 bases and J lost 0, with 7 bases in between. The CDR3 length is 13 residues. Germline CDR1 and CDR2: MDHEN and SYDVKM. DNA for the CDR3: TGTGCCAGCAGTCGTCACTTGAACACTGAAGCTTTCTTT. Its protein is CASSRHLNTEAFF.

This clone appeared once. This chain links TRBV9 with TRBJ2-1; 8 bases fit TRBD2. This CDR3 has 15 amino acids. The V gene end was trimmed by 0 bases and the J gene end by 7 bases; junction bases not matched to a gene: 6. Germline loops: CDR1 SGDLS, CDR2 YYNGEE. The CDR3 is CASSVEGAGGNEQFF. In nucleotides, the CDR3 is TGTGCCAGCAGCGTAGAAGGGGCGGGGGGAAATGAGCAGTTCTTC. Full variable domain (outside the CDR3, taken from reference TRBV9 and TRBJ2-1): DSGVTQTPKHLITATGQRVTLRCSPRSGDLSVYWYQQSLDQGLQFLIQYYNGEERAKGNILERFSAQQFPDLHSELNLSSLELGDSALYFCASSVEGAGGNEQFFGPGTRLTVL.

This clone was observed once. The genes are TRBV6-1 and TRBJ2-3; the match to TRBD2 covers 9 bases. V lost 7 bases, J lost 0 bases, and 5 bases stayed unmatched. The CDR3 contains 15 residues. Germline assignment: CDR1 MNHNS and CDR2 SASEGT. CDR3 sequence reads: CASNLLAGSTDTQYF. The CDR3 nucleotides are TGTGCCAGCAACCTCCTAGCGGGAAGCACAGATACGCAGTATTTT.

V gene TRBV5-1 combines with J gene TRBJ2-7, with TRBD1 as a possible D gene (5 bases). Germline V gene sequence: CDR1 SGHRS, CDR2 YFSETQ. The CDR3 extends over 18 amino acids. Trimming took 2 bases from V and 2 from J, leaving 23 bases between them. The CDR3 bases are TGCGCCAGCAGCTTTTTCCCCTGGGTCGAACAGGTGGCCTACGAGCAGTACTTC. Its protein product is CASSFFPWVEQVAYEQYF.

V and J are TRBV19 and TRBJ1-1; TRBD1 matches at 7 bases. The germline V gene encodes CDR1 LNHDA and CDR2 SQIVND (reference sequence). V lost 4 bases to trimming and J lost 4 bases; unmatched junction nucleotides: 9. The CDR3 spans 15 residues. The CDR3 nucleotides read TGTGCCAGTAGTAGAAAGACAGGGTGGGCCACTGAAGCTTTCTTT. Translated: CASSRKTGWATEAFF.

V usage is TRBV15 and J usage is TRBJ1-2; 8 bases line up with TRBD1. The CDR3 consists of 19 residues. J lost 5 bases, V lost 0 bases, and 17 bases had no gene match. Per the germline V gene, CDR1 is LNHNV and CDR2 is YYDKDF (reference sequence). The CDR3 DNA is TGTGCCACCAGCAGAGACCTATCCGGGGCAGGGGGCATCGATTATGGCTACACCTTC. Protein product: CATSRDLSGAGGIDYGYTF.

This rearrangement joins TRBV29-1 to TRBJ2-5; 10 bases agree with TRBD1. CDR1 is SQVTM and CDR2 is ANQGSEA in the germline V gene. This CDR3 spans 18 amino acids. With 0 bases clipped from V and 4 bases from J, the junction kept 14 bases outside the gene matches. CDR3: CSVEDGGTGQGPGETQYF. The CDR3 DNA sequence: TGCAGCGTTGAAGATGGAGGGACGGGACAGGGGCCGGGAGAGACCCAGTACTTC. The full variable domain, rest sourced from reference TRBV29-1 and TRBJ2-5, is SAVISQKPSRDICQRGTSLTIQCQVDSQVTMMFWYRQQPGQSLTLIATANQGSEATYESGFVIDKFPISRPNLTFSTLTVSNMSPEDSSIYLCSVEDGGTGQGPGETQYFGPGTRLLVL.

This clone was counted a single time. The genes are TRBV7-8 and TRBJ1-1; TRBD1 might be the D (6 bases). There are 14 residues in the CDR3. CDR1 is SGHVS, CDR2 FQNEAQ, per germline. V was cut by 1 base and J by 3 bases, with 9 bases left in between. For the CDR3, the DNA is TGTGCCAGCAGCTTAGGACAGGCGGACACTGAAGCTTTCTTT. It yields the protein CASSLGQADTEAFF.

The chain combines TRBV4-1 with TRBJ2-5, with 8 bases fitting TRBD1. The CDR3 extends over 17 amino acids. Losses at the gene ends were 4 bases for V and 5 bases for J; bases not matched to a gene: 15. Germline V CDR1 and CDR2: MGHRA, YSYEKL. For the CDR3, the DNA is TGCGCCAGCAGCCGACCATCGGGAACAGGGGGTTTGGAGACCCAGTACTTC. This codes for CASSRPSGTGGLETQYF.

This clone was counted once. The chain recombines TRBV16 with TRBJ1-1; D is ambiguous. The CDR3 totals 14 residues. Trimming cost V 8 bases and J 3 bases, with 16 bases left between them. Germline CDR1 is KGHSY and CDR2 is FQNENV. The CDR3 coding sequence is TGTGCCAGCGCCGCCGGGGTTCGGGACACTGAAGCTTTCTTT. As protein: CASAAGVRDTEAFF.

Only a few counts were recorded for this clone. The V and J genes are TRBV6-6 and TRBJ1-3; no firm D call. The CDR3 is 12 amino acids. Trimming left V 2 bases short and J 4 bases short, with 3 bases between. CDR1 MNHNY and CDR2 SVGAGI come from the germline V gene (reference sequence). This CDR3 reads CASSYEGNTIYF. The CDR3 coding sequence is TGTGCCAGCAGTTACGAGGGAAACACCATATATTTT.

This clone was recorded only once. The V gene is TRBV7-8, the J gene TRBJ1-2; 9 nucleotides agree with TRBD1. V trimming: 5 bases; J trimming: 2 bases; junction bases outside the gene matches: 9. Germline V gene sequence: CDR1 SGHVS, CDR2 FQNEAQ. The CDR3 has 16 amino acids. The CDR3 region is CASSRYRGQGNYGYTF. CDR3 DNA sequence: TGTGCCAGCAGCAGATATCGGGGACAGGGCAACTATGGCTACACCTTC.

This chain links TRBV28 with TRBJ2-7; 8 nucleotides agree with TRBD1. Germline V gene sequence: CDR1 MDHEN, CDR2 SYDVKM. The CDR3 loop spans 15 amino acids. The trim removed 5 bases at V and 3 bases at J, leaving 9 bases unmatched. CDR3: CASSTAGTGYYEQYF. CDR3 coding DNA: TGTGCCAGCAGTACCGCCGGGACAGGCTACTACGAGCAGTACTTC. The full variable domain, completed using reference TRBV28 and TRBJ2-7, is DVKVTQSSRYLVKRTGEKVFLECVQDMDHENMFWYRQDPGLGLRLIYFSYDVKMKEKGDIPEGYSVSREKKERFSLILESASTNQTSMYLCASSTAGTGYYEQYFGPGTRLTVT.

The J gene is TRBJ1-5, the V gene TRBV19; D ambiguous. Germline V CDR1 and CDR2: LNHDA, SQIVND (reference sequence). The CDR3 is made up of 12 amino acids. V was cut by 7 bases and J by 4 bases, with 8 bases left in between. The CDR3 nucleotides read TGTGCCAGTACCCGGGGTAATCAGCCCCAGCATTTT. It encodes CASTRGNQPQHF.

The V gene is TRBV5-4, the J gene TRBJ2-7; 8 positions agree with TRBD1. Per the germline V gene, CDR1 is SGHNT and CDR2 is YYREEE (reference sequence). Germline trimming cut 1 base from V and 6 bases from J; bases unmatched to any gene: 0. The CDR3 covers 12 residues. For the CDR3, the DNA is TGTGCCAGCAGCTTGACAGGGGGCGAGCAGTACTTC. Its translation is CASSLTGGEQYF.

This clone was found once. This chain joins TRBV2 and TRBJ2-6; 11 nucleotides match TRBD1. CDR1 is SNHLY and CDR2 is FYNNEI in the germline V gene. The V and J ends lost 9 bases and 0 bases, in that order; junction bases with no gene match: 1. The CDR3 length is 15 residues. The CDR3 protein is CASGTGGSGANVLTF. CDR3 sequence (DNA): TGTGCCAGTGGGACAGGGGGCTCTGGGGCCAACGTCCTGACTTTC. The entire variable domain, with the rest obtained from reference TRBV2 and TRBJ2-6, is as follows: EPEVTQTPSHQVTQMGQEVILRCVPISNHLYFYWYRQILGQKVEFLVSFYNNEISEKSEIFDDQFSVERPDGSNFTLKIRSTKLEDSAMYFCASGTGGSGANVLTFGAGSRLTVL.

The rearrangement links TRBV9 to TRBJ2-7; 12 bases line up with TRBD2. V lost 0 bases, J lost 6 bases, and 4 bases stayed unmatched. The CDR3 is 15 amino acids. CDR1 and CDR2 (germline): SGDLS, YYNGEE. The CDR3 nucleotides read TGTGCCAGCAGCGTAGGACTAGCGGGAGCCGGCGAGCAGTACTTC. Translating it yields CASSVGLAGAGEQYF.

V gene TRBV7-6 combines with J gene TRBJ2-2, with 13 bases lining up with TRBD2. Germline CDR1 and CDR2: SGHVS and FNYEAQ. J lost 1 base, V lost 9 bases, and 5 bases had no gene match. The CDR3 sequence is 16 residues long. The CDR3 loop is CASGLAGDGNTGELFF. The CDR3 DNA sequence: TGTGCCAGTGGACTAGCGGGAGATGGGAACACCGGGGAGCTGTTTTTT.

The chain recombines TRBV28 with TRBJ1-2; 7 bases map to TRBD1. After removal of 5 bases from V and 3 bases from J, the junction contained 3 bases not matched to a gene. Germline-derived CDR1 and CDR2 are MDHEN and SYDVKM. The CDR3 has 13 residues. The CDR3, as DNA: TGTGCCAGCAGTCCCGGGACAGACTATGGCTACACCTTC. Encoded protein: CASSPGTDYGYTF.